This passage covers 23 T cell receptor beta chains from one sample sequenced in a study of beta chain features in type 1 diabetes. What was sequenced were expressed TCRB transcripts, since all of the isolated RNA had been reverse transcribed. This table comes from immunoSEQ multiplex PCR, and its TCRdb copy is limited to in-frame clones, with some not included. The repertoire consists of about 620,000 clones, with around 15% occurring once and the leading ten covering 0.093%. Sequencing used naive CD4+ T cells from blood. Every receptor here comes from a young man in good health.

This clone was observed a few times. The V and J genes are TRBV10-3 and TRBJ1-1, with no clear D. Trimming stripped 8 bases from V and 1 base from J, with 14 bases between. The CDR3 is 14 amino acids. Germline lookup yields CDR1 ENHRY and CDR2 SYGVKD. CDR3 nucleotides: TGTGCCATCGGGTACTTGGCAGAGAACACTGAAGCTTTCTTT. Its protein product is CAIGYLAENTEAFF.

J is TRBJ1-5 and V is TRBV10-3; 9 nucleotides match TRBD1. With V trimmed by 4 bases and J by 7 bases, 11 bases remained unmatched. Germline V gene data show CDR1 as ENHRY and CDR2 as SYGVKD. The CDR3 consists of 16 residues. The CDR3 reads CAISATGTGSGQPQHF. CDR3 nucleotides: TGTGCCATCAGTGCCACCGGGACAGGGTCTGGACAGCCCCAGCATTTT.

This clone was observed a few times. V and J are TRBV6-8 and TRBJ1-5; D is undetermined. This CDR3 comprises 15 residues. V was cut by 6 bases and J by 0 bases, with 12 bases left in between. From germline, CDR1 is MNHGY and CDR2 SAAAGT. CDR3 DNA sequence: TGTGCCAGCAGATCCAGTGAGGATAGCAATCAGCCCCAGCATTTT. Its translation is CASRSSEDSNQPQHF.

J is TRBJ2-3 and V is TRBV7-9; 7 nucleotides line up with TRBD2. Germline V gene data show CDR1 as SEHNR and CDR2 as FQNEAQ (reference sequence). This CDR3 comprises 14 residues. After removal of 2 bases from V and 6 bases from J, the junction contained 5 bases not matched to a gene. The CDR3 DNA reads TGTGCCAGCAGCTTATCGGGGGGAGTGGATACGCAGTATTTT. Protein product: CASSLSGGVDTQYF.

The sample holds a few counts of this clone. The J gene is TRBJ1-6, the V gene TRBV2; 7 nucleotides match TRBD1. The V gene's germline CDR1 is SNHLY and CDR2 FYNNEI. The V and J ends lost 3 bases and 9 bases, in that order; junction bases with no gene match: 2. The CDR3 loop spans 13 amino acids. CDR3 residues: CASSETGTSPLHF. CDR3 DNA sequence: TGTGCCAGCAGTGAGACAGGGACTTCACCCCTCCACTTT. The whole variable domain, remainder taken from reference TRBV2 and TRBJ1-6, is EPEVTQTPSHQVTQMGQEVILRCVPISNHLYFYWYRQILGQKVEFLVSFYNNEISEKSEIFDDQFSVERPDGSNFTLKIRSTKLEDSAMYFCASSETGTSPLHFGNGTRLTVT.

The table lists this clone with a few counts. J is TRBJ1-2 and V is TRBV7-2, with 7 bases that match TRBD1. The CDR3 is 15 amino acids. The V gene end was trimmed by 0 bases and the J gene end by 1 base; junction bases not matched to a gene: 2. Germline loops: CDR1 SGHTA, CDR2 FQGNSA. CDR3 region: CASSLAGTVNYGYTF. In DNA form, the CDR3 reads TGTGCCAGCAGCTTAGCCGGGACAGTTAACTATGGCTACACCTTC.

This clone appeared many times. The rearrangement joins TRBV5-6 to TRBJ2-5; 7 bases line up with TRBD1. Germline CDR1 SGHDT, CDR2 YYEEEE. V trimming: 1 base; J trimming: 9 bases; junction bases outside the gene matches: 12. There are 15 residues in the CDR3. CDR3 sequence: CASSLSPGTAAAQYF. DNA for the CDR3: TGTGCCAGCAGCTTGAGTCCCGGGACAGCGGCGGCCCAGTACTTC.

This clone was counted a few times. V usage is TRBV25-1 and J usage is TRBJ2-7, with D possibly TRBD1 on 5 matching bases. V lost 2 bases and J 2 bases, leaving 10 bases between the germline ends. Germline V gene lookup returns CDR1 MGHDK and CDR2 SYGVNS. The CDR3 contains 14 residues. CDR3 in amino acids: CASSEGWGTYEQYF. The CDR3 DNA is TGTGCCAGCAGTGAAGGGTGGGGCACCTACGAGCAGTACTTC.

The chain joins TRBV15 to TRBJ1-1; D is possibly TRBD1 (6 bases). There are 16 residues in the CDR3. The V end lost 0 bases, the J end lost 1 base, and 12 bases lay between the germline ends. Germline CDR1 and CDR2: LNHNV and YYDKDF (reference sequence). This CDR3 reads CATSRDRGARNTEAFF. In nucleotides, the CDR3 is TGTGCCACCAGCAGAGATAGGGGGGCCCGGAACACTGAAGCTTTCTTT.

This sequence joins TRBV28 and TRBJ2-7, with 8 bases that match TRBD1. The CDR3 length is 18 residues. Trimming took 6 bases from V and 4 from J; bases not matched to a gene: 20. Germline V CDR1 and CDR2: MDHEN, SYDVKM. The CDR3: CASSDRDRIYRAEYEQYF. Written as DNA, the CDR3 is TGTGCCAGCAGCGACCGGGACAGGATCTACCGGGCGGAATACGAGCAGTACTTC.

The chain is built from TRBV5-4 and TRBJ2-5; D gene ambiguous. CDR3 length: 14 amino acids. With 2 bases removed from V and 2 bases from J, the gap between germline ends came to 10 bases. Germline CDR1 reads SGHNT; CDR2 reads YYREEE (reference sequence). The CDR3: CASSFPQRQETQYF. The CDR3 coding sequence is TGTGCCAGCAGCTTCCCCCAAAGGCAAGAGACCCAGTACTTC.

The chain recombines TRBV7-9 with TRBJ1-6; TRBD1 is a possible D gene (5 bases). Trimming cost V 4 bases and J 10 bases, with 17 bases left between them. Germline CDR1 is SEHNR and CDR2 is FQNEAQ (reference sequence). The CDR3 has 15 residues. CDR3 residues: CASSSDGTLGSPLHF. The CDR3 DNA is TGTGCCAGCAGCTCGGACGGGACGCTCGGATCACCCCTCCACTTT. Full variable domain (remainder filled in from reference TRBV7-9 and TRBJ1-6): DTGVSQNPRHKITKRGQNVTFRCDPISEHNRLYWYRQTLGQGPEFLTYFQNEAQLEKSRLLSDRFSAERPKGSFSTLEIQRTEQGDSAMYLCASSSDGTLGSPLHFGNGTRLTVT.

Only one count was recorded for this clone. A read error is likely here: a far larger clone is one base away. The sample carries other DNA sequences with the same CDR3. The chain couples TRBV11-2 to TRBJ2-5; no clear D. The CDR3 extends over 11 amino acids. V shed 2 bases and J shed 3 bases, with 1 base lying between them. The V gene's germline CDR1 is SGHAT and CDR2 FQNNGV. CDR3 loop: CASSLKETQYF. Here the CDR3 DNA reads TGTGCCAGCAGCTTAAAAGAGACCCAGTACTTC. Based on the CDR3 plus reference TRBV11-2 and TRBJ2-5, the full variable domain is EAGVAQSPRYKIIEKRQSVAFWCNPISGHATLYWYQQILGQGPKLLIQFQNNGVVDDSQLPKDRFSAERLKGVDSTLKIQPAKLEDSAVYLCASSLKETQYFGPGTRLLVL.

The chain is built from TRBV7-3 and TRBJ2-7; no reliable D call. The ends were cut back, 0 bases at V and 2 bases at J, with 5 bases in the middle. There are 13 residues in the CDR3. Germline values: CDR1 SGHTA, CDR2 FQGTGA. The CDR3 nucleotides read TGTGCCAGCAGCTTAACGCGGACCTACGAGCAGTACTTC. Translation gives CASSLTRTYEQYF. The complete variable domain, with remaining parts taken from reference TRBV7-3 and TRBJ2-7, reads GAGVSQTPSNKVTEKGKYVELRCDPISGHTALYWYRQSLGQGPEFLIYFQGTGAADDSGLPNDRFFAVRPEGSVSTLKIQRTERGDSAVYLCASSLTRTYEQYFGPGTRLTVT.

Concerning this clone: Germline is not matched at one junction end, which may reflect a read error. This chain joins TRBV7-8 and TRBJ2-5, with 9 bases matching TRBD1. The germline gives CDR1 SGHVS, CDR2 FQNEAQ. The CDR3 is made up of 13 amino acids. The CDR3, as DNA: TGTGCCAGCAGCTTAAAAGGACGAGGACAGGGGAACTTC. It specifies CASSLKGRGQGNF. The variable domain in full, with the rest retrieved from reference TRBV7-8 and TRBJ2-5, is GAGVSQSPRYKVAKRGQDVALRCDPISGHVSLFWYQQALGQGPEFLTYFQNEAQLDKSGLPSDRFFAERPEGSVSTLKIQRTQQEDSAVYLCASSLKGRGQGNFGPGTRLLVL.

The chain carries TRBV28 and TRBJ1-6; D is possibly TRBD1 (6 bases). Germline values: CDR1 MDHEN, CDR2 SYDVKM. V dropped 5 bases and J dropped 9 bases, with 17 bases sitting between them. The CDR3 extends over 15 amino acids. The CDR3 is CASSIPGQNSSPLHF. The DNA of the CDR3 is TGTGCCAGCAGTATCCCCGGACAGAATAGTTCACCCCTCCACTTT.

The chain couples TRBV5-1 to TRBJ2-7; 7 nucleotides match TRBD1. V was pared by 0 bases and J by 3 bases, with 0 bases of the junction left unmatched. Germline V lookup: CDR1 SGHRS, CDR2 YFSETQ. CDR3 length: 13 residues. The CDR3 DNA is TGCGCCAGCAGCTTGGACAGGGGCTACGAGCAGTACTTC. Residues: CASSLDRGYEQYF.

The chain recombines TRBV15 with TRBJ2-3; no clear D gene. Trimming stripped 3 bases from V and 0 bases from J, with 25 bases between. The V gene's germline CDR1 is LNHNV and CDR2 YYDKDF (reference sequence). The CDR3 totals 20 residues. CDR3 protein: CATSSGWARIGPSSTDTQYF. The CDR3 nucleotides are TGTGCCACCAGCAGTGGATGGGCCCGCATAGGCCCCTCTAGCACAGATACGCAGTATTTT. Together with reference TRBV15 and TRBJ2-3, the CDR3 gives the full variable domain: DAMVIQNPRYQVTQFGKPVTLSCSQTLNHNVMYWYQQKSSQAPKLLFHYYDKDFNNEADTPDNFQSRRPNTSFCFLDIRSPGLGDTAMYLCATSSGWARIGPSSTDTQYFGPGTRLTVL.

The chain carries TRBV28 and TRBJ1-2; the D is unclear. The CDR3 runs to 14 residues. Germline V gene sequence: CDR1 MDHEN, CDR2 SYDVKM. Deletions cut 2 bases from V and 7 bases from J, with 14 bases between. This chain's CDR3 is CASSLGVRSGGYTF. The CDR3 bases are TGTGCCAGCAGTTTAGGTGTTCGGTCGGGTGGCTACACCTTC.

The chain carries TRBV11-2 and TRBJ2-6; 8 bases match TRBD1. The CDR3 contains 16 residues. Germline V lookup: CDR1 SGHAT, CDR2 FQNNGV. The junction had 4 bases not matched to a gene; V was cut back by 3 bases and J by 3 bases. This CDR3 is CASSLDRVGGANVLTF. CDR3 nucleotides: TGTGCCAGCAGCTTGGACAGGGTTGGTGGGGCCAACGTCCTGACTTTC.

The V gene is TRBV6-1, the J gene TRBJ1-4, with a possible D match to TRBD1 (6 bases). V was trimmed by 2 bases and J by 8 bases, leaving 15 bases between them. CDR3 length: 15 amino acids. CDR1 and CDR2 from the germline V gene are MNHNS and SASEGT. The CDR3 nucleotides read TGTGCCAGCAGTGAAAGAACAGCCCAGGGGGAAAAACTGTTTTTT. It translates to CASSERTAQGEKLFF.

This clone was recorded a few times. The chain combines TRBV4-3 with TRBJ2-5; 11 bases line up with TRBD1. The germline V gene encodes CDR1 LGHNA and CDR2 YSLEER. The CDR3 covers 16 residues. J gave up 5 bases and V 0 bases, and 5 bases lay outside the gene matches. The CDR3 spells CASSQEGTGGGETQYF. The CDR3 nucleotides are TGCGCCAGCAGCCAAGAAGGGACAGGGGGTGGGGAGACCCAGTACTTC.

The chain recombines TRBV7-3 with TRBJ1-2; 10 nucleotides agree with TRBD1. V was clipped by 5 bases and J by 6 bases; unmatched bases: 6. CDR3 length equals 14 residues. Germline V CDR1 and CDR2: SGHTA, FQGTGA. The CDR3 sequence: CASSPDRGRNGYTF. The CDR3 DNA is TGTGCCAGCAGCCCCGACAGGGGGCGGAATGGCTACACCTTC.